What follows is one T cell receptor (beta chain) and its context. V lost 1 base and J lost 8, with 17 bases in between. The CDR3 has 15 amino acids. Germline V lookup: CDR1 MNHEY, CDR2 SMNVEV (reference sequence). Isolated RNA was reverse transcribed into cDNA used as the sequencing template. Measured with immunoSEQ multiplex PCR; TCRdb has only the in-frame clones, and not every one. The sample yields under 200,000 clones, around three fifths seen once. The treatment was: oral pan-JAK inhibitor, 5-10 mg twice daily. These data originate in a study of CD8+ T cells in alopecia areata. The sample consisted of CD4+ T cells sorted from blood, taken at week 24, from a patient treated with tofacitinib. This TCR derives from a human donor with alopecia areata. This chain uses TRBV27 with TRBJ1-2; perhaps TRBD1 as D (5 bases). The CDR3 DNA is TGTGCCAGCAGTTTATACCCCCGGCAGGGTATGGGCTACACCTTC. Its protein is CASSLYPRQGMGYTF.